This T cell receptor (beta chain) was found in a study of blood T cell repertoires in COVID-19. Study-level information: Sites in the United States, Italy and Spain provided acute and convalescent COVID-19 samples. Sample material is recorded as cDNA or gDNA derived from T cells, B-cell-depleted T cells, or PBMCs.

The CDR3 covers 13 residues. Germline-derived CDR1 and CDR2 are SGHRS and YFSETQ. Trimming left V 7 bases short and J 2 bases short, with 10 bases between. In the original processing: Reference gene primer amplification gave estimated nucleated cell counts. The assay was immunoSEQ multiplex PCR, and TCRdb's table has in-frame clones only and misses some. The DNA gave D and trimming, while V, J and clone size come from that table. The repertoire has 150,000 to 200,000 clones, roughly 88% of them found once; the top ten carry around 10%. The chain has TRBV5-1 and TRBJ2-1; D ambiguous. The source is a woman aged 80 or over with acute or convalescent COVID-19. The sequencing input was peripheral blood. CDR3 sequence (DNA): TGCGCCAGCTCCAGCGTCGCCTACAATGAGCAGTTCTTC. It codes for CASSSVAYNEQFF.